This TCR beta chain emerged from a study of T cell responses to AZD1222 COVID-19 vaccine. V lost 2 bases, J lost 7 bases, and 17 bases stayed unmatched. Germline lookup yields CDR1 SGHRS and CDR2 YFSETQ. The CDR3 contains 17 residues. Clones were sequenced by immunoSEQ multiplex PCR, and TCRdb holds only the in-frame ones, with some missing. Counted here are 150,000 to 200,000 clones, approximately 92% occurring once; the ten biggest clones make up about 2.5%. This sequence originates from an adult in good health. V and J are TRBV5-1 and TRBJ2-7, with 8 bases identical to TRBD2. This specimen was peripheral blood, taken on day 0 of AZD1222 vaccination. Here the CDR3 DNA reads TGCGCCAGCAGCTTACTGCCTGCCGGGACTAGTAGTGGTGAGCAGTACTTC. As protein: CASSLLPAGTSSGEQYF.